The 24 T cell receptor beta chains below all came from one sample that was sequenced in a study of T cell repertoires in cytomegalovirus infection. Each CDR3 protein is one row after TCRdb ran MiXCR on the reads. The sample carries 250,000 or so distinct CDR3 sequences, about 12% recorded once. The sequenced sample consisted of PBMCs. These receptors all come from a human donor in good health (CMV status not recorded). Some clones in this sample may be carry-over from other donors' samples.

The table lists this clonotype with many counts. V and J are TRBV9 and TRBJ2-5, with D perhaps TRBD1 or TRBD2 (5 bases each). The germline V gene encodes CDR1 SGDLS and CDR2 YYNGEE. The CDR3 has 15 amino acids. V was shortened by 3 bases and J by 0 bases, with 12 bases between the two germline ends. In nucleotides, the CDR3 is TGTGCCAGCAGCGCCTCCGGGACCTACCAAGAGACCCAGTACTTC. It translates to CASSASGTYQETQYF.

The chain combines TRBV19 with TRBJ1-5, with 10 bases lining up with TRBD1. The CDR3 loop spans 16 amino acids. Per germline, CDR1 LNHDA and CDR2 SQIVND (reference sequence). The V gene end was trimmed by 4 bases and the J gene end by 6 bases; junction bases not matched to a gene: 9. CDR3 region: CASSRETGGLGQPQHF. CDR3 DNA sequence: TGTGCCAGTAGTAGAGAGACAGGGGGCTTAGGTCAGCCCCAGCATTTT.

This clonotype has at least ten counts. V and J are TRBV7-2 and TRBJ2-2; D unresolved. The CDR3 covers 14 residues. V dropped 4 bases and J dropped 0 bases, with 6 bases sitting between them. From germline, CDR1 is SGHTA and CDR2 FQGNSA. The CDR3: CASSYISNTGELFF. In DNA, the CDR3 is TGTGCCAGCAGCTATATCTCGAACACCGGGGAGCTGTTTTTT.

This clonotype was counted a few times. This chain's CDR3 is CASSRGLGEAFF. The CDR3 nucleotides are TGTGCCAGCAGTCGGGGACTTGGTGAAGCTTTCTTT. V usage is TRBV6-1 and J usage is TRBJ1-1; D is perhaps TRBD1 (5 bases). This CDR3 contains 12 residues. The V gene lost 5 bases and the J gene lost 7 bases, with 11 bases spanning the gap. Germline CDR1 reads MNHNS; CDR2 reads SASEGT.

This clonotype was seen only a few times. This chain connects TRBV15 to TRBJ2-7, with TRBD2 matching 13 bases. CDR3 size: 16 residues. The V gene end was trimmed by 1 base and the J gene end by 5 bases; junction bases not matched to a gene: 5. From germline, CDR1 is LNHNV and CDR2 YYDKDF (reference sequence). CDR3 in amino acids: CATSRGGLAGFHEQYF. The CDR3 DNA sequence: TGTGCCACCAGCAGAGGGGGACTAGCGGGATTCCACGAGCAGTACTTC.

Many counts were recorded for this clonotype. The rearrangement uses TRBV11-1 and TRBJ2-1; D unresolved. V lost 1 base and J 8 bases, leaving 12 bases between the germline ends. This CDR3 region has 14 residues. Germline V lookup: CDR1 SGHAT, CDR2 FQDESV (reference sequence). CDR3 protein: CASSLDAALYEQFF. The CDR3 region has the DNA TGTGCCAGCAGCTTAGATGCAGCCCTCTATGAGCAGTTCTTC.

The chain carries TRBV14 and TRBJ2-7; D is possibly TRBD2 (5 bases). This CDR3 comprises 16 residues. V was cut by 4 bases and J by 0 bases, with 16 bases left in between. CDR1 and CDR2 (germline): SGHDN, FVKESK. CDR3 region: CASSPRRAIFSYEQYF. DNA of the CDR3: TGTGCCAGCAGCCCCCGGCGGGCGATCTTCTCCTACGAGCAGTACTTC.

This clonotype was found many times. V gene TRBV28 combines with J gene TRBJ1-3, with D possibly matching TRBD1 (5 bases). CDR3 length equals 16 residues. Germline assignment: CDR1 MDHEN and CDR2 SYDVKM. V lost 6 bases and J lost 0, with 15 bases in between. The CDR3: CASRAPGPISGNTIYF. CDR3 nucleotides: TGTGCCAGCAGAGCCCCGGGACCGATCTCTGGAAACACCATATATTTT.

The V gene is TRBV29-1, the J gene TRBJ2-2; D gene unclear. The CDR3 contains 14 residues. V lost 4 bases and J 1 base, leaving 10 bases between the germline ends. Germline V gene sequence: CDR1 SQVTM, CDR2 ANQGSEA. The CDR3 DNA sequence: TGCAGCGTTGCCGGTGACAAGAACACCGGGGAGCTGTTTTTT. It translates to CSVAGDKNTGELFF.

The gene calls are TRBV9 and TRBJ2-7; D is uncertain. Germline V gene data show CDR1 as SGDLS and CDR2 as YYNGEE. This CDR3 comprises 14 residues. The V end lost 4 bases, the J end lost 0 bases, and 11 bases lay between the germline ends. The CDR3 DNA reads TGTGCCAGCAGCCCTCGGACCTACTCCTACGAGCAGTACTTC. As protein: CASSPRTYSYEQYF.

Ten or more counts support this clonotype. V usage is TRBV7-2 and J usage is TRBJ1-6, with 9 bases aligning to TRBD1. V dropped 0 bases and J dropped 8; count of bases not matched to a gene: 8. The CDR3 contains 17 residues. Looked up from germline, CDR1 is SGHTA and CDR2 is FQGNSA. The CDR3 DNA sequence: TGTGCCAGCAGCTTAGCCCCGGGACAGGGCGCGGATTCACCCCTCCACTTT. It specifies CASSLAPGQGADSPLHF. The entire variable domain, with the rest obtained from reference TRBV7-2 and TRBJ1-6, is as follows: GAGVSQSPSNKVTEKGKDVELRCDPISGHTALYWYRQSLGQGLEFLIYFQGNSAPDKSGLPSDRFSAERTGGSVSTLTIQRTQQEDSAVYLCASSLAPGQGADSPLHFGNGTRLTVT.

This clonotype was seen a few times. The chain has TRBV19 and TRBJ1-5; TRBD1 is a possible D gene (6 bases). The CDR3 length is 13 residues. V was pared by 7 bases and J by 6 bases, with 13 bases between. From germline, CDR1 is LNHDA and CDR2 SQIVND (reference sequence). The CDR3 protein is CASTWGASQPQHF. The DNA for the CDR3 is TGTGCCAGTACTTGGGGGGCAAGTCAGCCCCAGCATTTT.

This clonotype was seen at least ten times. V usage is TRBV28 and J usage is TRBJ2-7; 8 positions match TRBD2. CDR1 is MDHEN and CDR2 is SYDVKM in the germline V gene. V was clipped by 6 bases and J by 3 bases; unmatched bases: 10. The length of the CDR3 is 15 residues. The CDR3 nucleotides read TGTGCCAGCAGGGAACTAGCGGATCTTATCTACGAGCAGTACTTC. Translating gives CASRELADLIYEQYF.

This clonotype occurred many times. The CDR3 here is CASSLARGRVDQPQHF. Written as DNA, the CDR3 is TGTGCCAGCAGTTTAGCCAGGGGGCGCGTCGATCAGCCCCAGCATTTT. V gene TRBV12-3 or TRBV12-4 combines with J gene TRBJ1-5, with 8 bases matching TRBD1. The CDR3 length is 16 residues. V was pared by 0 bases and J by 5 bases, with 6 bases of the junction left unmatched.

This clonotype was detected ten times or more. The chain links TRBV12-3 or TRBV12-4 to TRBJ1-4; D perhaps matches TRBD1 (6 bases). CDR3 length: 14 residues. The V and J ends lost 1 base and 6 bases respectively, with 9 bases between them. The CDR3 reads CASSLGQGHEKLFF. The CDR3 region has the DNA TGTGCCAGCAGTTTAGGGCAGGGGCATGAAAAACTGTTTTTT.

The rearrangement uses TRBV20-1 and TRBJ2-7; 7 bases line up with TRBD2. V lost 3 bases to trimming and J lost 5 bases; unmatched junction nucleotides: 13. CDR3 length: 15 amino acids. Per the germline V gene, CDR1 is DFQATT and CDR2 is SNEGSKA (reference sequence). CDR3 protein: CSASPRGGRLNEQYF. DNA for the CDR3: TGCAGTGCTAGCCCGAGGGGCGGGAGATTGAACGAGCAGTACTTC.

This clonotype was detected ten times or more. J is TRBJ2-3 and V is TRBV7-2, with D unresolved. This CDR3 has 13 amino acids. Trimming cost V 5 bases and J 7 bases, with 13 bases left between them. The germline V gene encodes CDR1 SGHTA and CDR2 FQGNSA. The CDR3: CASSQSRANTQYF. DNA for the CDR3: TGTGCCAGCAGCCAATCGAGAGCCAATACGCAGTATTTT.

Ten or more counts support this clonotype. This chain uses TRBV19 with TRBJ2-7; D is unresolved. The V end was cut by 0 bases, the J end by 2 bases, with 8 bases between. CDR3 length: 14 amino acids. Per the germline V gene, CDR1 is LNHDA and CDR2 is SQIVND (reference sequence). The CDR3 DNA is TGTGCCAGTAGTATAGAATCCCAGACCTACGAGCAGTACTTC. It yields the protein CASSIESQTYEQYF.

This clonotype was observed at least ten times. The V and J genes are TRBV7-8 and TRBJ2-3; weak D call: TRBD2 (5 bases). Looked up from germline, CDR1 is SGHVS and CDR2 is FQNEAQ. V dropped 1 base and J dropped 6 bases, with 8 bases sitting between them. The CDR3 loop spans 13 amino acids. The chain's CDR3 is CASSLERADTQYF. The CDR3 nucleotides read TGTGCCAGCAGCTTAGAGAGGGCGGATACGCAGTATTTT.

At least ten counts were recorded for this clonotype. V is TRBV19 and J is TRBJ2-3; 15 positions agree with TRBD2. The junction had 11 bases not matched to a gene; V was cut back by 10 bases and J by 6 bases. This CDR3 comprises 16 residues. The germline V gene has CDR1 LNHDA and CDR2 SQIVND (reference sequence). For the CDR3, the DNA is TGTGCCACGGAGAGGACTAGCGGGGGGGCCTACGATACGCAGTATTTT. Its translation is CATERTSGGAYDTQYF.

This clonotype was detected ten times or more. The genes are TRBV7-9 and TRBJ1-1; possible D gene TRBD1, 6 bases. The CDR3 totals 16 residues. The germline V gene has CDR1 SEHNR and CDR2 FQNEAQ (reference sequence). V was clipped by 3 bases and J by 1 base, with 15 bases between them. CDR3 DNA sequence: TGTGCCAGCAGCTTTAGGGAGCAGGGGCCGAACACTGAAGCTTTCTTT. Residues: CASSFREQGPNTEAFF.

This clonotype was detected a few times. The chain has TRBV7-9 and TRBJ2-4; perhaps D is TRBD1 or TRBD2 (7 bases each). Germline V lookup: CDR1 SEHNR, CDR2 FQNEAQ (reference sequence). Trimming removed 5 bases from V and 6 bases from J, with 17 bases in between. This CDR3 is built from 15 residues. The CDR3 region has the DNA TGTGCCAGCAGCACCGCAGGGGGGGCGGTAAACATTCAGTACTTC. This codes for CASSTAGGAVNIQYF.

In its sample, this clonotype was seen a few times. This chain links TRBV5-1 with TRBJ2-5; 10 nucleotides match TRBD2. The germline CDR1 and CDR2 sequences are SGHRS and YFSETQ. V was pared by 3 bases and J by 3 bases, with 5 bases of the junction left unmatched. This CDR3 is built from 15 residues. This chain's CDR3 is CASSWRLAGEETQYF. CDR3 DNA: TGCGCCAGCAGCTGGCGGCTAGCGGGGGAAGAGACCCAGTACTTC.

In its sample, this clonotype was seen many times. The chain combines TRBV5-1 with TRBJ2-3; 8 positions agree with TRBD1. Germline CDR1 is SGHRS and CDR2 is YFSETQ. The V segment lost 3 bases and the J segment 0 bases; nucleotides outside the gene matches: 3. The CDR3 length is 15 residues. The CDR3 sequence is CASSWTGTSTDTQYF. CDR3 in DNA: TGCGCCAGCAGCTGGACAGGGACTAGCACAGATACGCAGTATTTT.